The 7 T cell receptor beta chains listed next were all sequenced from one sample in a study of graft-versus-host responses after intestinal transplantation. Sequenced by immunoSEQ multiplex PCR; TCRdb stores in-frame clones only, minus some. The repertoire has about 23,000 clones, 85% to 95% of them found once; the top ten carry roughly 2%. The specimen was PBMCs, collected around 38 days after intestinal transplant. The receptors come from a human patient who received an intestinal transplant, so some T cells may come from the graft donor.

CDR3 amino acids: CASSLAQTEAFF. CDR3 nucleotide sequence: TGTGCCAGCAGCTTAGCCCAAACTGAAGCTTTCTTT. The gene calls are TRBV7-9 and TRBJ1-1; D is unclear. The CDR3 covers 12 residues. The V gene's germline CDR1 is SEHNR and CDR2 FQNEAQ (reference sequence). The V end lost 0 bases, the J end lost 5 bases, and 4 bases lay between the germline ends.

The chain combines TRBV4-1 with TRBJ1-5, with TRBD1 as a possible D gene (5 bases). In germline, CDR1 is MGHRA, CDR2 YSYEKL. CDR3 length: 15 residues. V lost 2 bases and J lost 1, with 9 bases in between. CDR3 nucleotide sequence: TGCGCCAGCAGCCAAAGGGACGTAAGCAATCAGCCCCAGCATTTT. This codes for CASSQRDVSNQPQHF.

The CDR3 spells CASSLGGESYEQYF. The CDR3 nucleotides read TGTGCCAGCAGCTTGGGAGGTGAGTCCTACGAGCAGTACTTC. The gene calls are TRBV5-6 and TRBJ2-7; D call uncertain. In germline, CDR1 is SGHDT, CDR2 YYEEEE. The CDR3 is 14 residues long. V gave up 0 bases and J gave up 1 base, with 8 bases separating them.

The V and J genes are TRBV29-1 and TRBJ2-1, with D tentatively TRBD2 (6 bases). V dropped 2 bases and J dropped 4 bases, with 21 bases sitting between them. In germline, CDR1 is SQVTM, CDR2 ANQGSEA. This CDR3 is built from 17 residues. The CDR3 reads CSVESVLGNGGYNEQFF. The CDR3 nucleotides are TGCAGCGTTGAATCCGTGTTAGGGAACGGAGGGTACAATGAGCAGTTCTTC.

The chain joins TRBV7-9 to TRBJ1-2; D is ambiguous. The CDR3 is 13 residues long. The germline V and J ends were trimmed by 3 bases and 8 bases, with 13 bases remaining between them. In germline, CDR1 is SEHNR, CDR2 FQNEAQ (reference sequence). The CDR3 DNA sequence: TGTGCCAGCAGCTTCTTTGAGATGGGGGGCTACACCTTC. Encoded protein: CASSFFEMGGYTF.

This chain connects TRBV28 to TRBJ1-1; 7 bases are shared with TRBD1. Germline CDR1 and CDR2: MDHEN and SYDVKM. J gave up 4 bases and V 5 bases, and 10 bases lay outside the gene matches. The CDR3 length is 15 residues. The CDR3 coding sequence is TGTGCCAGCAGTCTACGCAGACAGGGAGCCACTGAAGCTTTCTTT. This encodes CASSLRRQGATEAFF. Together with reference TRBV28 and TRBJ1-1, the CDR3 gives the full variable domain: DVKVTQSSRYLVKRTGEKVFLECVQDMDHENMFWYRQDPGLGLRLIYFSYDVKMKEKGDIPEGYSVSREKKERFSLILESASTNQTSMYLCASSLRRQGATEAFFGQGTRLTVV.

The rearrangement uses TRBV9 and TRBJ2-5; a weak D match, TRBD2 (5 bases). This CDR3 region has 13 residues. V was cut by 4 bases and J by 1 base, with 8 bases left in between. Looked up from germline, CDR1 is SGDLS and CDR2 is YYNGEE. CDR3 nucleotide sequence: TGTGCCAGCAGCCGGGGATTCCAAGAGACCCAGTACTTC. Its translation: CASSRGFQETQYF.